The 30 T cell receptor beta chains listed next were all sequenced from one sample in a study of human T cells and chemical hapten exposure. As to time point: patch test 1, 2 weeks after DPC sensitization. Treatment specified: therapeutic diphenylcyclopropenone sensitization with weekly scalp DPC. From the RACE reads, TCRdb called clonotypes with MiXCR, one entry per CDR3 protein. Among around 380,000 distinct CDR3 sequences listed, about 4.4% were seen once. Sequencing was performed on whole blood, taken in connection with sensitization to the hapten diphenylcyclopropenone (DPC). These receptors came from a woman aged 45-65 years with alopecia areata. Some clones in this sample may be carry-over from other donors' samples.

This clonotype showed up many times. One end of the junction does not line up with germline, which may come from a read error. V is TRBV3-1 and J is TRBJ2-7, with no clear D. Germline V CDR1 and CDR2: LGHDT, YNNKEL (reference sequence). The CDR3 totals 11 residues. CDR3 nucleotide sequence: TGTGCCAGCAGCCAAGGACCCTTTCATGGCTTC. Protein product: CASSQGPFHGF.

The chain combines TRBV5-1 with TRBJ2-3, with 16 bases identical to TRBD2. The V and J ends lost 3 bases and 3 bases, in that order; junction bases with no gene match: 7. This CDR3 has 18 residues. From germline, CDR1 is SGHRS and CDR2 YFSETQ. The CDR3 nucleotides are TGCGCCAGCAGCTCCCGTGGGACTAGCGGGGGGGCTACAGATACGCAGTATTTT. This sequence encodes CASSSRGTSGGATDTQYF.

This clonotype was counted many times. This chain's CDR3 is CSVDPGGYEQYF. The CDR3 DNA reads as TGCAGCGTTGATCCAGGGGGTTACGAGCAGTACTTC. This rearrangement joins TRBV29-1 to TRBJ2-7; 7 bases agree with TRBD1. This CDR3 region has 12 residues. The trim removed 3 bases at V and 4 bases at J, leaving 3 bases unmatched. Germline CDR1 is SQVTM and CDR2 is ANQGSEA.

This clonotype was counted at least ten times. This rearrangement joins TRBV6-4 to TRBJ1-3; no reliable D call. This CDR3 spans 15 amino acids. Germline V gene lookup returns CDR1 MRHNA and CDR2 SNTAGT. The V gene lost 5 bases and the J gene lost 0 bases, with 11 bases spanning the gap. Written as DNA, the CDR3 is TGTGCCAGCAGTTCACAGAGGTCCTCTGGAAACACCATATATTTT. Amino acids: CASSSQRSSGNTIYF.

This clonotype was recorded at least ten times. The rearrangement uses TRBV28 and TRBJ2-3; maybe TRBD2 (5 bases). The CDR3 length is 17 residues. The V and J ends lost 5 bases and 2 bases respectively, with 20 bases between them. Germline-derived CDR1 and CDR2 are MDHEN and SYDVKM. In DNA form, the CDR3 reads TGTGCCAGCAGTCCCCCGGGGAAGCGTTCAGACACAGATACGCAGTATTTT. Translated, it gives CASSPPGKRSDTDTQYF.

This clonotype was counted many times. The gene calls are TRBV28 and TRBJ2-1; 7 nucleotides agree with TRBD1. Looked up from germline, CDR1 is MDHEN and CDR2 is SYDVKM. This CDR3 is 14 amino acids long. After removal of 6 bases from V and 5 bases from J, the junction contained 7 bases not matched to a gene. CDR3 sequence reads: CASSPTGANNEQFF. The CDR3 nucleotides are TGTGCCAGCAGCCCTACAGGGGCGAACAATGAGCAGTTCTTC.

Many counts were recorded for this clonotype. V is TRBV29-1 and J is TRBJ1-1; 7 nucleotides line up with TRBD1. Germline values: CDR1 SQVTM, CDR2 ANQGSEA. The CDR3 sequence is 15 residues long. V was clipped by 6 bases and J by 1 base; unmatched bases: 11. The CDR3 sequence is CSVGTPGGRNTEAFF. In nucleotides, the CDR3 is TGCAGCGTCGGGACTCCAGGGGGACGGAACACTGAAGCTTTCTTT.

This clonotype was seen at least ten times. V and J are TRBV12-3 or TRBV12-4 and TRBJ2-4, with D tentatively TRBD2 (7 bases). This CDR3 spans 16 amino acids. Trimming removed 1 base at V and 5 bases at J, with 15 bases between. CDR3 region: CASSLVLGGGQNIQYF. DNA of the CDR3: TGTGCCAGCAGTTTAGTTTTGGGGGGGGGCCAAAACATTCAGTACTTC.

This clonotype was seen many times. The rearrangement joins TRBV20-1 to TRBJ2-7; D ambiguous. Germline CDR1 is DFQATT and CDR2 is SNEGSKA (reference sequence). The CDR3 has 14 amino acids. Trimming removed 0 bases from V and 2 bases from J, with 11 bases in between. CDR3 protein: CSARDPHHPYEQYF. The CDR3 DNA follows: TGCAGTGCTAGAGATCCACACCACCCCTACGAGCAGTACTTC.

In its sample, this clonotype was seen many times. In DNA form, the CDR3 reads TGCAGTGCTAGTCTCACAGGCGGAAACACCATATATTTT. Encoded protein: CSASLTGGNTIYF. The genes are TRBV20-1 and TRBJ1-3; a weak D match, TRBD1 (5 bases). V was cut by 3 bases and J by 4 bases, with 10 bases left in between. Germline loops: CDR1 DFQATT, CDR2 SNEGSKA (reference sequence). The CDR3 contains 13 residues.

About this clonotype: A read error is possible here, since a much larger clone lies one base away. The J gene is TRBJ2-3, the V gene TRBV7-8; D may be TRBD1 (5 bases). Judging by the DNA end, TRBJ1-5 fits better; the J call may be wrong. The CDR3 is 16 amino acids. Germline-derived CDR1 and CDR2 are SGHVS and FQNEAQ. CDR3 nucleotides: TGTGCCAGCATTATGGTAGCGGGGCGAAGCACAGATACGCAGCATTTT. Encoded protein: CASIMVAGRSTDTQHF.

In its sample, this clonotype was seen a few times. The chain combines TRBV12-3 or TRBV12-4 with TRBJ2-7; D remains unclear. This CDR3 has 11 amino acids. Trimming shortened V by 7 bases and J by 2 bases, and 6 bases separated the two germline ends. The CDR3 loop reads CASTHPYEQYF. The CDR3 DNA follows: TGTGCCAGCACCCATCCCTACGAGCAGTACTTC.

The sample holds many counts of this clonotype. The rearrangement joins TRBV18 to TRBJ1-1, with a tentative D call TRBD1 (5 bases). V was trimmed by 3 bases and J by 8 bases, leaving 13 bases between them. Germline V lookup: CDR1 KGHSH, CDR2 LQKENI. The CDR3 runs to 13 residues. DNA for the CDR3: TGTGCCAGCTCACCGCGGAGGGGTGGGGAAGCTTTCTTT. Translating it yields CASSPRRGGEAFF.

This clonotype was counted ten times or more. This chain links TRBV27 with TRBJ1-4, with D uncertain. Trimming shortened V by 6 bases and J by 1 base, and 15 bases separated the two germline ends. The V gene's germline CDR1 is MNHEY and CDR2 SMNVEV (reference sequence). The length of the CDR3 is 16 residues. As DNA, the CDR3 is TGTGCCAGCAGATGGATATCCGGCCGAACTAATGAAAAACTGTTTTTT. Translating it yields CASRWISGRTNEKLFF.

This clonotype was recorded a few times. V usage is TRBV6-1 and J usage is TRBJ2-2; 10 bases are a match to TRBD1. The germline V gene has CDR1 MNHNS and CDR2 SASEGT. V was clipped by 4 bases and J by 0 bases; unmatched bases: 8. The CDR3 consists of 18 residues. The CDR3 DNA reads TGTGCCAGCAGTGCCGGGACAGGGGCGTCGGCGAACACCGGGGAGCTGTTTTTT. It specifies CASSAGTGASANTGELFF.

This clonotype was observed at least ten times. The rearrangement joins TRBV15 to TRBJ2-4, with D possibly called TRBD1 or TRBD2 (5 bases each). This CDR3 has 16 amino acids. Germline CDR1 and CDR2: LNHNV and YYDKDF (reference sequence). Trimming cost V 0 bases and J 0 bases, with 9 bases left between them. The CDR3 loop reads CATSRDQGVAKNIQYF. DNA for the CDR3: TGTGCCACCAGCAGAGATCAGGGAGTAGCCAAAAACATTCAGTACTTC. The full variable domain, completed using reference TRBV15 and TRBJ2-4, is DAMVIQNPRYQVTQFGKPVTLSCSQTLNHNVMYWYQQKSSQAPKLLFHYYDKDFNNEADTPDNFQSRRPNTSFCFLDIRSPGLGDTAMYLCATSRDQGVAKNIQYFGAGTRLSVL.

This clonotype was found many times. The V call is TRBV5-1, the J call TRBJ2-7, with a possible D match to TRBD1 (6 bases). V was cut by 1 base and J by 5 bases, with 7 bases left in between. Germline V lookup: CDR1 SGHRS, CDR2 YFSETQ. The CDR3 is 12 residues long. CDR3 amino acids: CASSLKGDEQYF. The CDR3 nucleotides are TGCGCCAGCAGCTTGAAGGGGGACGAGCAGTACTTC.

A few counts support this clonotype. V and J are TRBV12-3 or TRBV12-4 and TRBJ2-1, with D maybe TRBD2 (7 bases). The V end lost 5 bases, the J end lost 4 bases, and 15 bases lay between the germline ends. This CDR3 is built from 15 residues. The CDR3 is CASSRRGGPYNEQFF. DNA for the CDR3: TGTGCCAGCAGTCGGAGGGGGGGCCCATACAATGAGCAGTTCTTC.

The V gene is TRBV12-3 or TRBV12-4, the J gene TRBJ1-1; D is undetermined. The CDR3 contains 11 residues. Trimming took off 8 bases at V and 9 bases at J, with 13 bases between the two ends. CDR3 bases: TGTGCCAGCCTGTCCCCCGAAAAAGCTTTCTTT. This sequence encodes CASLSPEKAFF.

This clonotype was seen a few times. The chain joins TRBV20-1 to TRBJ2-2, with D hard to call. Germline-derived CDR1 and CDR2 are DFQATT and SNEGSKA (reference sequence). Trimming left V 6 bases short and J 4 bases short, with 9 bases between. CDR3 size: 12 residues. The CDR3 spells CSALDLTGELFF. The CDR3 nucleotides read TGCAGTGCCCTGGACCTCACCGGGGAGCTGTTTTTT.

This chain links TRBV27 with TRBJ1-1; D is undetermined. The CDR3 has 15 amino acids. The V gene's germline CDR1 is MNHEY and CDR2 SMNVEV (reference sequence). The V end was cut by 4 bases, the J end by 0 bases, with 12 bases between. CDR3 protein: CASSSPKRLNTEAFF. The CDR3, as DNA: TGTGCCAGCAGTTCCCCCAAAAGACTGAACACTGAAGCTTTCTTT.

The sample holds many counts of this clonotype. This rearrangement joins TRBV24-1 to TRBJ2-1, with 8 bases aligning to TRBD2. The V gene's germline CDR1 is KGHDR and CDR2 SFDVKD. The V gene end was trimmed by 4 bases and the J gene end by 14 bases; junction bases not matched to a gene: 15. CDR3 length: 15 amino acids. CDR3 protein: CATSDRAAGGRGEFF. The CDR3 nucleotides are TGTGCCACCAGTGACCGGGCCGCGGGGGGCAGGGGAGAGTTCTTC.

This clonotype has a count of ten or more. V is TRBV18 and J is TRBJ2-7; 8 bases align to TRBD2. With 6 bases clipped from V and 2 bases from J, the junction kept 9 bases outside the gene matches. Germline assignment: CDR1 KGHSH and CDR2 LQKENI. CDR3 length equals 15 residues. CDR3 DNA: TGTGCCAGCTCGCCCCCGGGACTAGTACCCTACGAGCAGTACTTC. Amino acid sequence: CASSPPGLVPYEQYF.

Only a few counts were recorded for this clonotype. The chain uses TRBV6-2 or TRBV6-3 and TRBJ1-2; 8 bases match TRBD1. J was trimmed by 4 bases and V by 5 bases; bases with no gene match: 3. The CDR3 sequence is 13 residues long. Germline assignment: CDR1 MNHEY and CDR2 SVGEGT. CDR3 region: CASSDGTGYGYTF. In DNA, the CDR3 is TGTGCCAGCAGTGACGGGACAGGCTATGGCTACACCTTC.

In its sample, this clonotype was seen a few times. The J gene is TRBJ1-5, the V gene TRBV6-1; D gene ambiguous. The V and J ends lost 5 bases and 5 bases respectively, with 10 bases between them. The CDR3 has 13 residues. Germline V gives CDR1 MNHNS, CDR2 SASEGT. CDR3 sequence (DNA): TGTGCCAGCAGTTGGACGCAGGATCAGCCCCAGCATTTT. It codes for CASSWTQDQPQHF.

This clonotype came up many times. V gene TRBV12-3 or TRBV12-4 combines with J gene TRBJ2-2; perhaps TRBD1 as D (6 bases). The CDR3 totals 17 residues. Trimming stripped 2 bases from V and 3 bases from J, with 16 bases between. The CDR3 DNA follows: TGTGCCAGCAGTTTAACAGGGTTAGGGCGAGACACCGGGGAGCTGTTTTTT. Encoded protein: CASSLTGLGRDTGELFF.

Details on this clonotype: This may be a read error: a much more frequent sequence differs by one nucleotide. V and J are TRBV3-1 and TRBJ2-3; D ambiguous. The germline V gene has CDR1 LGHDT and CDR2 YNNKEL (reference sequence). The CDR3 is 16 amino acids. CDR3 sequence reads: CACSQDSGIYTDTQYF. In DNA form, the CDR3 reads TGTGCCTGCAGCCAAGATTCGGGCATTTACACAGATACGCAGTATTTT.

This clonotype was counted ten times or more. The rearrangement uses TRBV12-3 or TRBV12-4 and TRBJ2-7; D is undetermined. The CDR3 is 11 residues long. The V end was cut by 8 bases, the J end by 0 bases, with 5 bases between. CDR3 nucleotides: TGTGCCAGCCGACGCTCCTACGAGCAGTACTTC. This gives the protein CASRRSYEQYF.

This clonotype was counted at least ten times. The V gene is TRBV5-6, the J gene TRBJ1-1; D not certain. V lost 6 bases to trimming and J lost 5 bases, with 11 bases between them. Germline CDR1 and CDR2: SGHDT and YYEEEE. The CDR3 spans 12 residues. The CDR3 here is CASNRRETEAFF. The CDR3, as DNA: TGTGCCAGCAACCGGCGAGAAACTGAAGCTTTCTTT.

The chain uses TRBV7-9 and TRBJ1-1; D unresolved. CDR1 and CDR2 (germline): SEHNR, FQNEAQ (reference sequence). This CDR3 spans 17 amino acids. Trimming took off 5 bases at V and 0 bases at J, with 19 bases between the two ends. The CDR3 sequence: CASSPTDGETMNTEAFF. The DNA for the CDR3 is TGTGCCAGCAGCCCTACGGACGGCGAGACAATGAACACTGAAGCTTTCTTT.